This T cell receptor beta chain was recorded in a study of blood T cell repertoires in COVID-19. Study-wide background: Samples came from the United States, Italy and Spain, spanning acute and convalescent COVID-19. From T cells, B-cell-depleted T cells, or PBMCs came the material, which was cDNA or gDNA.

The table came from immunoSEQ multiplex PCR; TCRdb's copy has only in-frame clones and leaves some out. Among 200,000 to 250,000 clones listed, about 91% were seen once. The germline V gene encodes CDR1 LNHNV and CDR2 YYDKDF (reference sequence). This CDR3 is built from 17 residues. V lost 3 bases and J lost 0; bases outside the gene matches: 8. This chain joins TRBV15 and TRBJ2-1; TRBD2 aligns across 7 bases. The material sequenced was peripheral blood. This TCR derives from a man aged 25 to 45 with acute or convalescent COVID-19. The CDR3 coding sequence is TGTGCCACCAGCAGTATCTGGCTAGCGGACTCCTACAATGAGCAGTTCTTC. It specifies CATSSIWLADSYNEQFF.